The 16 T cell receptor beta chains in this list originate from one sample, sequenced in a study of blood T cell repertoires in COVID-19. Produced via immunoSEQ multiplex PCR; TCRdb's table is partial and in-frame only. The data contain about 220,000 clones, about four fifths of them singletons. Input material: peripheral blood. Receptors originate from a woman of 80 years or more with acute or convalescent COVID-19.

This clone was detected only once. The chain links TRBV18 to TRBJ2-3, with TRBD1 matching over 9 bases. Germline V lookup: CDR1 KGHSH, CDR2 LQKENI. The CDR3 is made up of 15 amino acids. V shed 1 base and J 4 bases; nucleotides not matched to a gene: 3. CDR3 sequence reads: CASSPQTGGADTQYF. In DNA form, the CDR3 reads TGTGCCAGCTCACCACAGACAGGGGGGGCAGATACGCAGTATTTT.

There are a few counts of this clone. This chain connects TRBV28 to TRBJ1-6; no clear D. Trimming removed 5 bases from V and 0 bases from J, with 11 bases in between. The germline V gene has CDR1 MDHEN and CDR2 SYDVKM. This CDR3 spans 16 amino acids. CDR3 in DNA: TGTGCCAGCAGTCCTCGAACTAGCTCCTATAATTCACCCCTCCACTTT. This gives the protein CASSPRTSSYNSPLHF.

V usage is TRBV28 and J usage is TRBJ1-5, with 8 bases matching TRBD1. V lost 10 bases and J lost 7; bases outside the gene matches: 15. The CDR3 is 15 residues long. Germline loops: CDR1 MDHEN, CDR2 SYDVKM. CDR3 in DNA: TGTGCCACCATCCCCGGGACAGGTACGAGGCAGCCCCAGCATTTT. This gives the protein CATIPGTGTRQPQHF.

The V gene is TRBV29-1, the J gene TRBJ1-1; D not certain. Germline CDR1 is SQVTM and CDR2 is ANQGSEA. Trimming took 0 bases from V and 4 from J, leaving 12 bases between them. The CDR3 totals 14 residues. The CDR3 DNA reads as TGCAGCGTTGAAGATCTCCCGGGAGGCACTGAAGCTTTCTTT. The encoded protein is CSVEDLPGGTEAFF.

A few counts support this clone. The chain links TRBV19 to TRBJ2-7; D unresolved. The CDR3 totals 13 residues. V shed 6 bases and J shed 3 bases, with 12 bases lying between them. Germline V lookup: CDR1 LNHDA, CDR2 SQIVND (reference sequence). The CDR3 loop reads CASSPAASYEQYF. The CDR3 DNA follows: TGTGCCAGTAGCCCTGCCGCCAGCTACGAGCAGTACTTC. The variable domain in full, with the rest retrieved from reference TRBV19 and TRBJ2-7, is DGGITQSPKYLFRKEGQNVTLSCEQNLNHDAMYWYRQDPGQGLRLIYYSQIVNDFQKGDIAEGYSVSREKKESFPLTVTSAQKNPTAFYLCASSPAASYEQYFGPGTRLTVT.

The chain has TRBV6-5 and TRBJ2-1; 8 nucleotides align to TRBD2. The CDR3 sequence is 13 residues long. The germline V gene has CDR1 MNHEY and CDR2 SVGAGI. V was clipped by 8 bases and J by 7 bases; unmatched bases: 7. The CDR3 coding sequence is TGTGCCAGCTCGAGCGGGGGCAGGAATGAGCAGTTCTTC. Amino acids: CASSSGGRNEQFF.

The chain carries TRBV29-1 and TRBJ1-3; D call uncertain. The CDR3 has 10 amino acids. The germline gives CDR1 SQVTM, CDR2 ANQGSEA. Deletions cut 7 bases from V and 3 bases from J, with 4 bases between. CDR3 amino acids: CSALGNTIYF. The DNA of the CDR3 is TGCAGCGCACTTGGAAACACCATATATTTT.

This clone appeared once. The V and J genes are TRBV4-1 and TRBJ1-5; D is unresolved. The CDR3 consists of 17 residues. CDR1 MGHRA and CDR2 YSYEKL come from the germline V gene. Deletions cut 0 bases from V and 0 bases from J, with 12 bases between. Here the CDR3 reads CASSQDKGDYSNQPQHF. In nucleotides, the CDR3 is TGCGCCAGCAGCCAAGATAAGGGAGACTATAGCAATCAGCCCCAGCATTTT.

The CDR3 region is CASSLPGGYEQYF. Here the CDR3 DNA reads TGTGCCAGCAGTTTACCAGGGGGGTACGAGCAGTACTTC. The chain links TRBV12-3 or TRBV12-4 to TRBJ2-7, with D possibly TRBD1 on 7 matching bases. This CDR3 spans 13 amino acids. Trimming left V 2 bases short and J 4 bases short, with 9 bases between.

CDR3 nucleotides: TGTGCCAGCAGCCAACAGGGGGCTCAGCCCCAGCATTTT. Its translation is CASSQQGAQPQHF. This sequence joins TRBV3-1 (or the pseudogene TRBV3-2) and TRBJ1-5; 8 nucleotides agree with TRBD1. The CDR3 extends over 13 amino acids. J gave up 6 bases and V 2 bases, and 0 bases lay outside the gene matches. Germline CDR1 and CDR2: LGHDT and YNNKEL (reference sequence).

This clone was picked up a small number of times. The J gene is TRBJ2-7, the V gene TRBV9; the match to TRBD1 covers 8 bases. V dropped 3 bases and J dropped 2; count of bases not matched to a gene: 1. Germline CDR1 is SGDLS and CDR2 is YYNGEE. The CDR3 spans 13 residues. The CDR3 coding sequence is TGTGCCAGCAGCGGGGACAGGCCCTACGAGCAGTACTTC. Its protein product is CASSGDRPYEQYF.

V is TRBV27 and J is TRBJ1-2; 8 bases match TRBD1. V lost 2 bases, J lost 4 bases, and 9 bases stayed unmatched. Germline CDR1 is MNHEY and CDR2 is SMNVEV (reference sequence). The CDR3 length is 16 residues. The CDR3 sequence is CASSLAGTGRPYGYTF. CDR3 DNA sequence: TGTGCCAGCAGTTTAGCGGGGACAGGTCGACCCTATGGCTACACCTTC.

In nucleotides, the CDR3 is TGTGCCAGCAGCCCCTTAGCGGGGTATTCTTCCTACAATGAGCAGTTCTTC. Protein sequence: CASSPLAGYSSYNEQFF. The chain combines TRBV5-4 with TRBJ2-1; 8 nucleotides agree with TRBD2. The CDR3 loop spans 17 amino acids. Germline CDR1 SGHNT, CDR2 YYREEE (reference sequence). J gave up 1 base and V 4 bases, and 10 bases lay outside the gene matches. Variable domain in full (rest from reference TRBV5-4 and TRBJ2-1): ETGVTQSPTHLIKTRGQQVTLRCSSQSGHNTVSWYQQALGQGPQFIFQYYREEENGRGNFPPRFSGLQFPNYSSELNVNALELDDSALYLCASSPLAGYSSYNEQFFGPGTRLTVL.

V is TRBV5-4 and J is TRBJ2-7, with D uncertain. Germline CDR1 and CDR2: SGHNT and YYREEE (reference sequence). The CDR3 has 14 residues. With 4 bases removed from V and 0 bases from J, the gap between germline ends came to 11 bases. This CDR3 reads CASSAPQYSYEQYF. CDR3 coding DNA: TGTGCCAGCAGCGCCCCCCAGTACTCCTACGAGCAGTACTTC. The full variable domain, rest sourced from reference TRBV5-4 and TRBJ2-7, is ETGVTQSPTHLIKTRGQQVTLRCSSQSGHNTVSWYQQALGQGPQFIFQYYREEENGRGNFPPRFSGLQFPNYSSELNVNALELDDSALYLCASSAPQYSYEQYFGPGTRLTVT.

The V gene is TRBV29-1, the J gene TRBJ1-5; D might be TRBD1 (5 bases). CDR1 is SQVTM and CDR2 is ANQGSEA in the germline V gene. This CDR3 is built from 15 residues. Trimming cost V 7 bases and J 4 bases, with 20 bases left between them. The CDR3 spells CSAAGGESPNQPQHF. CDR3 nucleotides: TGCAGCGCTGCTGGGGGGGAATCTCCTAATCAGCCCCAGCATTTT. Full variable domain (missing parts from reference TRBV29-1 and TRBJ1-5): SAVISQKPSRDICQRGTSLTIQCQVDSQVTMMFWYRQQPGQSLTLIATANQGSEATYESGFVIDKFPISRPNLTFSTLTVSNMSPEDSSIYLCSAAGGESPNQPQHFGDGTRLSIL.

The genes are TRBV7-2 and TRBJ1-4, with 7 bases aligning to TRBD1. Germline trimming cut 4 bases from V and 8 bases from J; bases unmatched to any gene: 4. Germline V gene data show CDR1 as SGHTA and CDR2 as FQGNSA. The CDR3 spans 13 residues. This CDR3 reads CASSSHRGEKLFF. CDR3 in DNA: TGTGCCAGCAGCTCACACAGGGGCGAAAAACTGTTTTTT.